Following are 3 T cell receptor beta chains from one sample sequenced in a study of blood T cell repertoires in COVID-19. Clones were sequenced by immunoSEQ multiplex PCR, and TCRdb holds only the in-frame ones, with some missing. The profile shows 150,000 or so clones, about 83% of them singletons. Sequencing was done on a sample of peripheral blood. These receptors all come from a human donor in a cohort sampled during active COVID-19.

This chain joins TRBV6-2 or TRBV6-3 and TRBJ2-7, with 7 bases lining up with TRBD2. V lost 5 bases and J lost 5; bases outside the gene matches: 18. The CDR3 consists of 17 residues. Germline CDR1 is MNHEY and CDR2 is SVGEGT. Written as DNA, the CDR3 is TGTGCCAGCAGTCCAAACCTCTTGCTTGGCGGGAGAAACGAGCAGTACTTC. It translates to CASSPNLLLGGRNEQYF.

The chain employs TRBV15 and TRBJ2-1, with 10 bases identical to TRBD2. Per germline, CDR1 LNHNV and CDR2 YYDKDF (reference sequence). The CDR3 is made up of 16 amino acids. V was pared by 1 base and J by 6 bases, with 6 bases of the junction left unmatched. For the CDR3, the DNA is TGTGCCACCAGCAGAGTAGTCCCTAGCGGGGGCAATGAGCAGTTCTTC. It encodes CATSRVVPSGGNEQFF.

This chain's CDR3 is CASTFGGGYYEQYF. The CDR3 DNA follows: TGTGCCAGCACCTTCGGGGGGGGCTACTACGAGCAGTACTTC. This chain links TRBV28 with TRBJ2-7; 8 nucleotides agree with TRBD2. CDR1 MDHEN and CDR2 SYDVKM come from the germline V gene. The V gene end was trimmed by 7 bases and the J gene end by 3 bases; junction bases not matched to a gene: 8. CDR3 length: 14 amino acids.